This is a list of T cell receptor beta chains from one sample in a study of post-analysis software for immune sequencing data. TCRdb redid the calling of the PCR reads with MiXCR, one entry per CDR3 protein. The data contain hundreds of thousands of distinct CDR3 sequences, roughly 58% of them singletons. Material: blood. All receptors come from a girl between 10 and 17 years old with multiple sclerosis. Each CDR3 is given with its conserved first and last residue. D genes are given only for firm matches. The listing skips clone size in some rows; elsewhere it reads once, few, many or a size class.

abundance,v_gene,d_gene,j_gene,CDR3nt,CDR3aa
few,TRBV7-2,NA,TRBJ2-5,TGTGCCAGCAGTCGGGCTTCGTACCAAGAGACCCAGTACTTC,CASSRASYQETQYF
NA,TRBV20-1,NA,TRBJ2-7,TGCAGTGCTAGCTCCATCTTGGGAGAGCAGTACTTC,CSASSILGEQYF
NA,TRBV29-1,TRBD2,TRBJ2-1,TGCAGCGTTGAAGGGACTAGCGGGAGGTACTACAATGAGCAGTTCTTC,CSVEGTSGRYYNEQFF
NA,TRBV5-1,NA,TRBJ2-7,TGCGCCAGCAGCTCTACGGGACACAGCTACGAGCAGTACTTC,CASSSTGHSYEQYF
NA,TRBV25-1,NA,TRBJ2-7,TGTGCCAGCAGCGCGGTGGGGGTACTCTCCTACGAGCAGTACTTC,CASSAVGVLSYEQYF
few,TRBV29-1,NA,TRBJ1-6,TGCAGCGTTCGACAGTTCTCCTATAATTCACCCCTCCACTTT,CSVRQFSYNSPLHF
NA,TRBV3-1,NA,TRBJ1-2,TGTGCCAGCAGCCAAGACAGCCCCTATGGCTACACCTTC,CASSQDSPYGYTF
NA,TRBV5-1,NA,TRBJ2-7,TGCGCCAGCAGCTTACTAGAACAGGGAAACGAGCAGTACTTC,CASSLLEQGNEQYF
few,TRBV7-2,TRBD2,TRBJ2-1,TGTGCCAGCAGCCCGGGACTAGCGGTTCGCTCCTACAATGAGCAGTTCTTC,CASSPGLAVRSYNEQFF
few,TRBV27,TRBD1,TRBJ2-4,TGTGCCAGCAGTTCAGGGGGCGGCAGGGCCAAAAACATTCAGTACTTC,CASSSGGGRAKNIQYF
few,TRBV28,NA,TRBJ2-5,TGTGCCAGCAGTTTATTGGCAAAAGAGACCCAGTACTTC,CASSLLAKETQYF
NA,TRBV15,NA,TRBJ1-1,TGTGCCACCAGCAGGGACGGAGAGAACACTGAAGCTTTCTTT,CATSRDGENTEAFF
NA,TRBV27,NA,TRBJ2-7,TGTGCCAGCAGTCCGGACCGACCATCCTACGAGCAGTACTTC,CASSPDRPSYEQYF
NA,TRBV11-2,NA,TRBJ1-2,TGTGCCAGCAGCTCCCTCGGCTCCGGGGACGCCGGCTACACCTTC,CASSSLGSGDAGYTF
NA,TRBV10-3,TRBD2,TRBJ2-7,TGTGCCATCAGTAGCGGGGGGAGCTCCTACGAGCAGTACTTC,CAISSGGSSYEQYF
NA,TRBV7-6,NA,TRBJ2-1,TGTGCCAGCAGCTTAGTCGTAGGGGGTTACAGCTCCTACAATGAGCAGTTCTTC,CASSLVVGGYSSYNEQFF
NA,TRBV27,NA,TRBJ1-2,TGTGCCAGCAGTTCAACAGTGGACGGCTACACCTTC,CASSSTVDGYTF
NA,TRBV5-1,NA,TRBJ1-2,TGCGCCAGCGGTCAAGGGGGGTCCGGCTACACCTTC,CASGQGGSGYTF
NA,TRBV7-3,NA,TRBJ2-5,TGTGCCAGCAGCTTAACCCAGGCAGGGGAGGAGACCCAGTACTTC,CASSLTQAGEETQYF
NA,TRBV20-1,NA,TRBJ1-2,TGCAGTTTAAGGGGCGGGGGCGAGAGCTATGGCTACACCTTC,CSLRGGGESYGYTF
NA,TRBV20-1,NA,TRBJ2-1,TGCAGTGCTAGTTACGTCGCCTACAATGAGCAGTTCTTC,CSASYVAYNEQFF
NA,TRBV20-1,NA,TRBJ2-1,TGCAGTGCTAGCCCAAGGTCCAATGAGCAGTTCTTC,CSASPRSNEQFF
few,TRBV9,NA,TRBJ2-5,TGTGCCAGCAGCGTAGGCGGCGGAGGAGAGACCCAGTACTTC,CASSVGGGGETQYF
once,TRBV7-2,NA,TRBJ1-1,TGTGCCAGCAGCTTAGCCGGGGGCCCCTGGGCTTTCTTT,CASSLAGGPWAFF
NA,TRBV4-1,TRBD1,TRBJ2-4,TGCGCCAGCAGCCATCGGGACAGGAGGAACGAGCAGCACTTC,CASSHRDRRNEQHF
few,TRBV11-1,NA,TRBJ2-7,TGTGCCAGCAGGCCCCCCGGGGACCACTCCTACGAGCAGTACTTC,CASRPPGDHSYEQYF
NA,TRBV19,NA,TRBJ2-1,TGTGCCAGTAGTACTTTTTATGAGCAGTTCTTC,CASSTFYEQFF
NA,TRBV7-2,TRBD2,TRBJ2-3,TGTGCCAGCAGCTTAGTGGCGGGAGCTACAGATAGGCAGTATTTT,CASSLVAGATDRQYF
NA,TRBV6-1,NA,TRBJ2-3,TGTGCCAGCAGTGATATCGTAAGGGATTCAGATACGCAGTATTTT,CASSDIVRDSDTQYF
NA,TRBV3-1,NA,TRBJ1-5,TGTGCCAGCAGCCAACGGACAGAGGTGGGCCAGCCCCAGCATTTT,CASSQRTEVGQPQHF
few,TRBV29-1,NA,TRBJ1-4,TGCAGCGTTGAATCTACAGGTGAAAAACTGTTTTTT,CSVESTGEKLFF
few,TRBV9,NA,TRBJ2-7,TGTGCCAGCAGCGTGGAGGGGGCGGCCTCCTACGAGCAGTACTTC,CASSVEGAASYEQYF
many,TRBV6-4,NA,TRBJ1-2,TGTGCCAGCAGTGACGGAGCAGGGACGTATGGCTACACCTTC,CASSDGAGTYGYTF
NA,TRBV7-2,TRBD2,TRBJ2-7,TGTGCCAGCAGCCCTACGGCGGGAGTTCCCTACGAGCAGTACTTC,CASSPTAGVPYEQYF
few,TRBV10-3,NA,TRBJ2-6,TGTGCCATCAGGGGAGCGTCATCTGGGGCCAACGTCCTGACTTTC,CAIRGASSGANVLTF
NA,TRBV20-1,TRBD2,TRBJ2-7,TGCAGTGCTCTCCCGGGACTAGTAGGCTCCTACGAGCAGTACTTC,CSALPGLVGSYEQYF
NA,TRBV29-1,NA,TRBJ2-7,TGCAGCGTTGCAGGAGATCGTAACGAGCAGTACTTC,CSVAGDRNEQYF
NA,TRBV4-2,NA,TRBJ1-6,TGTGCCAGCAGCCAAGGCAACAGGGATAATTCACCCCTCCACTTT,CASSQGNRDNSPLHF
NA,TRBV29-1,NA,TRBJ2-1,TGCAGCGTCGGAGTGGTGGATGCGAGGACGGGTCGCAATGAGCAGTTCTTC,CSVGVVDARTGRNEQFF
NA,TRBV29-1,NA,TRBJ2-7,TGCAGCGTTGAAAAGGCAACGAACTACGAGCAGTACTTC,CSVEKATNYEQYF
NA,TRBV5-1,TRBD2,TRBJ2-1,TGCGCCAGCAGGTCTCTAGCGGGAGTTTACGATGAGCAGTTCTTC,CASRSLAGVYDEQFF
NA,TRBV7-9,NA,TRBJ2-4,TGTGCCAGCAGCCAACAGGACCGGGACATTCAGTACTTC,CASSQQDRDIQYF
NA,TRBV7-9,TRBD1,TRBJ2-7,TGTGCCAGCAGCCAGGGACAGCACTACGAGCAGTACTTC,CASSQGQHYEQYF
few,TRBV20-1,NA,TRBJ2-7,TGCAGTGCTATATCCGGGACGTCAACCTACGGGCAGTACTTC,CSAISGTSTYGQYF
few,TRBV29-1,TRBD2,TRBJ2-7,TGCAGCGTCGGGGGGGGACTAGCGGGATTCTACGAGCAGTACTTC,CSVGGGLAGFYEQYF
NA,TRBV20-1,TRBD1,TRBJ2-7,TGCAGTGCTTACATCGCAGGGGGCGGCTACGAGCAGTACTTC,CSAYIAGGGYEQYF
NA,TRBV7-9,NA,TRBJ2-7,TGTGCCAGCAGCTCATACAGATCCTACGAGCAGTACTTC,CASSSYRSYEQYF